Shown below are 18 T cell receptor beta chains from a single sample sequenced in a study of blood T cell repertoires in COVID-19. Libraries were prepared by immunoSEQ multiplex PCR; TCRdb keeps only in-frame clonotypes and omits some of them. In the table there are roughly 95,000 clones, about four fifths of which are singletons. Sequencing was done on a sample of peripheral blood. The receptors shown here come from a human donor in a cohort sampled during active COVID-19.

This chain connects TRBV5-1 to TRBJ1-1; 7 bases align to TRBD1. Looked up from germline, CDR1 is SGHRS and CDR2 is YFSETQ. V gave up 1 base and J gave up 1 base; unmatched junction bases: 4. This CDR3 spans 15 amino acids. As DNA, the CDR3 is TGCGCCAGCAGCTTGTCCACAGGGGCGAACACTGAAGCTTTCTTT. It is translated as CASSLSTGANTEAFF.

CDR3 DNA: TGCGCCAGCAGCCAAGGGGCTATGAGGCGGGAGATCTTTAAGACCCAGTACTTC. It translates to CASSQGAMRREIFKTQYF. The chain carries TRBV4-1 and TRBJ2-5; TRBD2 aligns across 7 bases. The CDR3 sequence is 18 residues long. Germline trimming cut 1 base from V and 6 bases from J; bases unmatched to any gene: 17. The V gene's germline CDR1 is MGHRA and CDR2 YSYEKL.

This chain uses TRBV7-9 with TRBJ1-6; 7 bases agree with TRBD1. This CDR3 has 18 residues. Unmatched junction bases numbered 6, after V lost 1 base and J lost 0 bases. Germline V gene lookup returns CDR1 SEHNR and CDR2 FQNEAQ (reference sequence). The CDR3 coding sequence is TGTGCCAGCAGCTTAGGAAGGGGGCCAGGCTCCTATAATTCACCCCTCCACTTT. Translated, it gives CASSLGRGPGSYNSPLHF.

The J gene is TRBJ2-7, the V gene TRBV5-1; the match to TRBD2 covers 8 bases. The CDR3 is 16 amino acids. The germline V gene encodes CDR1 SGHRS and CDR2 YFSETQ. V lost 4 bases and J lost 0; bases outside the gene matches: 9. The CDR3 region is CASSPGRAYGSYEQYF. The DNA for the CDR3 is TGCGCCAGCAGCCCCGGGAGGGCCTACGGCTCCTACGAGCAGTACTTC.

The genes are TRBV28 and TRBJ2-7; D may be TRBD2 (5 bases). This CDR3 spans 12 amino acids. Germline V lookup: CDR1 MDHEN, CDR2 SYDVKM. The V end was cut by 5 bases, the J end by 12 bases, with 17 bases between. CDR3 amino acids: CASSLSGRRTYF. CDR3 coding DNA: TGTGCCAGCAGTCTTAGTGGGAGAAGAACGTACTTC.

This chain connects TRBV2 to TRBJ1-4; TRBD1 agrees at 9 bases. The length of the CDR3 is 16 residues. Looked up from germline, CDR1 is SNHLY and CDR2 is FYNNEI. The V and J ends lost 6 bases and 8 bases, in that order; junction bases with no gene match: 13. The CDR3 here is CASRGDRDLIKEKLFF. CDR3 DNA sequence: TGTGCCAGCAGGGGGGACAGGGACCTAATAAAGGAAAAACTGTTTTTT.

This chain joins TRBV5-1 and TRBJ2-2; TRBD1 might be the D (5 bases). Germline V gives CDR1 SGHRS, CDR2 YFSETQ. The CDR3 has 13 residues. V was cut by 5 bases and J by 3 bases, with 8 bases left in between. The chain's CDR3 is CASRGQDTGELFF. The CDR3 bases are TGCGCCAGCAGAGGACAAGACACCGGGGAGCTGTTTTTT. Full variable domain (outside the CDR3, taken from reference TRBV5-1 and TRBJ2-2): KAGVTQTPRYLIKTRGQQVTLSCSPISGHRSVSWYQQTPGQGLQFLFEYFSETQRNKGNFPGRFSGRQFSNSRSEMNVSTLELGDSALYLCASRGQDTGELFFGEGSRLTVL.

V and J are TRBV27 and TRBJ1-6; TRBD1 agrees at 7 bases. Germline-derived CDR1 and CDR2 are MNHEY and SMNVEV (reference sequence). The CDR3 is 17 amino acids. V was clipped by 2 bases and J by 1 base; unmatched bases: 5. The CDR3 sequence: CASSLHRGASYNSPLHF. The CDR3 bases are TGTGCCAGCAGTTTACACAGGGGAGCTTCCTATAATTCACCCCTCCACTTT.

This sequence joins TRBV4-1 and TRBJ2-3, with D unclear. Germline V gene data show CDR1 as MGHRA and CDR2 as YSYEKL. Deletions cut 2 bases from V and 6 bases from J, with 3 bases between. The CDR3 has 11 residues. CDR3 sequence: CASSQSDTQYF. CDR3 nucleotides: TGCGCCAGCAGCCAATCGGATACGCAGTATTTT.

The J gene is TRBJ1-1, the V gene TRBV27, with a possible D match to TRBD1 (5 bases). Germline values: CDR1 MNHEY, CDR2 SMNVEV (reference sequence). CDR3 length: 15 residues. Trimming took off 3 bases at V and 1 base at J, with 12 bases between the two ends. CDR3 nucleotide sequence: TGTGCCAGCAGTTTGGCGGGACGGAGGAACACTGAAGCTTTCTTT. This sequence encodes CASSLAGRRNTEAFF.

The V call is TRBV28, the J call TRBJ2-2; the D gene is possibly TRBD1 (5 bases). The CDR3 contains 13 residues. Trimming took 8 bases from V and 4 from J, leaving 11 bases between them. Germline CDR1 and CDR2: MDHEN and SYDVKM. CDR3 bases: TGTGCCAGCTTCCAGGGCGTCACCGGGGAGCTGTTTTTT. Its protein is CASFQGVTGELFF.

The gene calls are TRBV6-5 and TRBJ2-7; 8 bases align to TRBD2. The V gene end was trimmed by 7 bases and the J gene end by 2 bases; junction bases not matched to a gene: 7. The CDR3 runs 14 residues. Germline loops: CDR1 MNHEY, CDR2 SVGAGI. The DNA of the CDR3 is TGTGCCAGCAATGGAGGGACTAGTACCTACGAGCAGTACTTC. This encodes CASNGGTSTYEQYF.

The V gene is TRBV6-6, the J gene TRBJ1-5; TRBD1 aligns across 8 bases. J lost 4 bases, V lost 0 bases, and 5 bases had no gene match. The length of the CDR3 is 16 residues. In germline, CDR1 is MNHNY, CDR2 SVGAGI (reference sequence). CDR3 sequence: CASSYSGQGANQPQHF. In nucleotides, the CDR3 is TGTGCCAGCAGTTACTCAGGACAGGGAGCGAATCAGCCCCAGCATTTT.

The chain is built from TRBV18 and TRBJ2-1; TRBD1 matches at 8 bases. The ends lost 0 bases at V and 4 bases at J; junction bases unmatched: 8. The V gene's germline CDR1 is KGHSH and CDR2 LQKENI. The CDR3 consists of 17 residues. The DNA of the CDR3 is TGTGCCAGCTCACCACCGCTCTCAGGGGGCGAATACAATGAGCAGTTCTTC. This codes for CASSPPLSGGEYNEQFF.

This clone was detected only a few times. This chain joins TRBV7-8 and TRBJ2-7; a possible D gene is TRBD2 (6 bases). The CDR3 spans 14 residues. Germline lookup yields CDR1 SGHVS and CDR2 FQNEAQ. The V and J ends lost 5 bases and 1 base respectively, with 12 bases between them. As DNA, the CDR3 is TGTGCCAGCAGCCGATACGGGAGTTCCTACGAGCAGTACTTC. It encodes CASSRYGSSYEQYF.

The gene calls are TRBV19 and TRBJ1-2, with 7 bases aligning to TRBD1. In germline, CDR1 is LNHDA, CDR2 SQIVND (reference sequence). The CDR3 length is 16 residues. Trimming removed 6 bases from V and 1 base from J; junction bases left unmatched: 11. This CDR3 is CASSRAGGANNYGYTF. The CDR3 bases are TGTGCCAGTAGCCGTGCAGGGGGAGCGAATAACTATGGCTACACCTTC.

The genes are TRBV7-3 and TRBJ2-5, with D possibly TRBD1 on 6 matching bases. V lost 5 bases, J lost 4 bases, and 14 bases lay in between. This CDR3 comprises 14 residues. CDR1 and CDR2 from the germline V gene are SGHTA and FQGTGA. This CDR3 is CASSRRDTRETQYF. The CDR3 nucleotides read TGTGCCAGCAGCCGCAGGGACACGAGAGAGACCCAGTACTTC.

This clone occurred a few times. The V call is TRBV6-1, the J call TRBJ2-7, with D possibly TRBD2 on 5 matching bases. The CDR3 is made up of 15 amino acids. V shed 2 bases and J shed 2 bases, with 13 bases lying between them. From germline, CDR1 is MNHNS and CDR2 SASEGT. The CDR3 protein is CASSESSGVTYEQYF. CDR3 nucleotide sequence: TGTGCCAGCAGTGAATCGAGCGGAGTTACCTACGAGCAGTACTTC.